The clone carrying this T cell receptor (beta chain) was observed at least ten times. The antigen is unknown. As CD8+CD4-CCR7+CD45RA+ cells, naive CD8 T cells were sorted. CDR3 size: 14 residues. J gave up 2 bases and V 8 bases, and 7 bases lay outside the gene matches. CDR1 is ENHRY, CDR2 SYGVKD, per germline. For bulk TCR libraries, previously described methods and listed TCR primers were used. TCRdb re-called the PCR reads through MiXCR, storing one row per CDR3 protein. The sample shows about 640,000 distinct CDR3 sequences, about 20% of them seen only once. This specimen comes from a study of molecular identifiers for immune sequencing clone quantification. Study-wide results and limits: Reports indicate spiked Jurkat TCR RNA from one cell could be found among about 1.1 million naive cells. More than 99% of effector molecules, versus under 1% of naive-cell molecules, belonged to clones above 20 RNA copies.

The clonotype comes from a human donor in good health. Some libraries in this study had Jurkat cell RNA spiked in. The chain uses TRBV10-3 and TRBJ2-7; 9 bases are shared with TRBD2. The sequenced sample consisted of naive CD8+ T cells from blood, with Jurkat cell RNA spiked in. Subset indicated: FACS-sorted CD8+CD4-CCR7+CD45RA+ naive T cells. The CDR3 coding sequence is TGTGCCATCCGAGGAAGCGGGGGGACCTACGAGCAGTACTTC. Its protein is CAIRGSGGTYEQYF.